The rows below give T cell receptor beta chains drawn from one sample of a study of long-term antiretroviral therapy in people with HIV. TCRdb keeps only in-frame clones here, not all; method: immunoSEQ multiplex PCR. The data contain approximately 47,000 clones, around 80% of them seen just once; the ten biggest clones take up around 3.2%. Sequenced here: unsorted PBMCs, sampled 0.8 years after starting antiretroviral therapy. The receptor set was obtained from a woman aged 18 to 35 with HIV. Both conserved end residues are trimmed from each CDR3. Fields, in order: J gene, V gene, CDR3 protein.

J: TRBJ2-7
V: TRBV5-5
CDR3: ASSISYIGRDEQY

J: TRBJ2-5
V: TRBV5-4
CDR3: ASSPGVQETQY

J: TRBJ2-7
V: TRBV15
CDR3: ATSRAKLGYEQY

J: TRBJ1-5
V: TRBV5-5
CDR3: ASSGGRDSSNQPQH

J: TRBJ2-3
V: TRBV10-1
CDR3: ASSDPRSGGTDTQY

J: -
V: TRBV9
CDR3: ASSVEGGFAVEQY

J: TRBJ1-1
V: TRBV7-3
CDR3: ASSRTAQNTEAF

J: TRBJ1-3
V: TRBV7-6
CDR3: ASRDGTLSGNTIY

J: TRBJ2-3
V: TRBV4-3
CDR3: ASRGLAGEGTQY

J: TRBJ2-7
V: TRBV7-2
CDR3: ASSQGLAYYIGHEQY

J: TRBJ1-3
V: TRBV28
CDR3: ASSRTRSGNTIY

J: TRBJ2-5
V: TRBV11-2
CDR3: ASSRSQGYGETQY

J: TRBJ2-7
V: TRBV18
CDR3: ASSPGLAGAFPYEQY

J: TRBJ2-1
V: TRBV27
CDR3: ASSQGLAVYNEQF

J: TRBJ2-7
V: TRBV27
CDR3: ASSSKMTYEQY

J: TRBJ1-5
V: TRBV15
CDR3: ATSSAGTEIPYSNQPQH

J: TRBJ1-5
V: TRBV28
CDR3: ASRSEKGRGDQPQH

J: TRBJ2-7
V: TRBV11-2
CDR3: ASSSLGQEIPYEQY

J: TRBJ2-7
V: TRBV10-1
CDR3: ASDGQSYEQY

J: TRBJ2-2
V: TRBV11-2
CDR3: ASRSTNTGELF

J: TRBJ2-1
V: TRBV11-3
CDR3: ASSFSSGFYNEQF

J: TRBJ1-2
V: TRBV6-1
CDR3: ASSETTNYGYT

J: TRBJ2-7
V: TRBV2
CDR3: AAPPFGGSGEQY

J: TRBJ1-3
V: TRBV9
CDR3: ASSVGLDRAFTGNTIY

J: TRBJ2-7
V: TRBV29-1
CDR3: SVELQGAEQY

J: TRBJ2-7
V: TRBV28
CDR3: ASSRLAAYEQY

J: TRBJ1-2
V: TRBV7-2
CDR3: ASSLPLSRGGGYT

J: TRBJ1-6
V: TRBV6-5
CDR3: ASSAGRERYSPLH

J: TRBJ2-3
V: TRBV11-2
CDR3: ASTWAAGAADTQY